This TCR beta chain comes out of a study of post-analysis software for immune sequencing data. This clonotype has more than one count but fewer than ten. Antigen: not known. V was shortened by 5 bases and J by 0 bases, with 13 bases between the two germline ends. Looked up from germline, CDR1 is SGHTA and CDR2 is FQGNSA. The CDR3 consists of 16 residues. Study-level results: Clustering by F measure revealed strong co-clustering among samples prepared together in one batch. Compared against controls, patients with multiple sclerosis displayed significantly lower normalized Chao1 diversity. About 5 TRBV segments were significantly more frequent in patients than in controls. TRBV5-6, TRBV5-1 and TRBV20-1 were among these segments.

Built from TCR beta cDNA, the libraries had unique molecular identifiers in them. Once 1 to 10 million T cells were used, some 500,000 cDNA molecules resulted. One entry per CDR3 protein results from TCRdb running MiXCR on the PCR reads. The sample gives about 170,000 distinct CDR3 sequences, 30% of which show up once; over 1.2% is in the top ten. The chain employs TRBV7-2 and TRBJ2-2, with D maybe TRBD2 (5 bases). The receptor's source is a girl aged 10-17 years with multiple sclerosis. Specimen: blood. CDR3 nucleotide sequence: TGTGCCAGCAGCCCGAGGACTCGCGCGAACACCGGGGAGCTGTTTTTT. This gives the protein CASSPRTRANTGELFF.